This T cell receptor (beta chain) was sequenced in a study of blood T cell repertoires in COVID-19 (dated by TCRdb to 2019 to 2021). About the investigation overall: The collaborator samples originated in the United States, Italy and Spain and spanned the acute and convalescent phases of COVID-19. Subjects who had been exposed to COVID-19, were actively infected with it, or had recovered from it provided the deeply sampled blood TCRbeta repertoires that made up the dataset. The material from the prospective study consisted of cDNA or gDNA derived from T cells, B-cell-depleted T cells, or PBMCs. Where available, HLA class I and class II types were taken from metadata supplied by the sample provider and were not determined by assay-based typing. The samples were drawn from the first 160 participants of the ongoing ImmuneRACE study and from 950 to 1,500 subjects provided by 6 global collaborators. A freely available public database, intended as a resource for researchers studying the immune response to SARS-CoV-2, is where the repertoires were released. Sample metadata almost always included a de-identified subject ID, COVID-19 status, age in years and sex. The paper as a whole reports these results and caveats: The quantity of clinical and demographic metadata differed by source and by participant and was supplied without curation.

One collaborating source in Seattle enrolled patients while the patients were actively infected and followed the patients over time throughout the course of disease. The collaborating institutions used their own protocols to collect whole blood in K2EDTA tubes. For TCRbeta analysis, collaborators shipped samples in one of three forms: frozen whole blood, isolated PBMCs, or DNA extracted from either of those sample types. This clone was detected only a few times. The antigen it binds to is not known. Base qualities are missing; no much larger clone stands one base away. The immunoSEQ Assay, a bias-controlled multiplex PCR, was used to amplify TCRbeta CDR3 regions from genomic DNA. For the original study's pipeline: Nucleated cell counts per sample were estimated from amplification of reference gene primers within the assay. Sequence reads were collapsed and filtered to measure the absolute abundance of every unique TCRbeta CDR3 rearrangement. For each sample, productive Simpson clonality was calculated as the square root of Simpson's diversity index across productive rearrangements. The immuneACCESS repertoire file appears here via TCRdb, limited to in-frame rearrangements. These files lack a portion of the clones; in checked studies, under half of the deficit traces to unresolved V genes, and the cause of the others is not known. V, J and clone size derive from that table, while D and trimming were established from the DNA sequence. This sample holds some 160,000 clones; approximately 90% were observed only once. The ten largest clones add up to almost 5% of the sample.

The CDR3 starts with the cysteine, ends with the phenylalanine, and has 14 residues. The only DNA kept is the CDR3, 42 bases in frame from the first base. The junction carries 7 bases between V and J, which are trimmed by 1 base and 2 bases respectively. CDR1 SGHNT and CDR2 YYREEE were looked up in the germline V gene (reference sequence). This sequence originates from a man between 18 and 35 years old with COVID-19, enrolled during active disease. Input material: peripheral blood. The chain uses TRBV5-4 and TRBJ1-3; no D gene is confidently identified. This receptor carries the CDR3 CASSLSGAGNTIYF. At the DNA level, the sequence is TGTGCCAGCAGCTTGTCCGGGGCTGGAAACACCATATATTTT.